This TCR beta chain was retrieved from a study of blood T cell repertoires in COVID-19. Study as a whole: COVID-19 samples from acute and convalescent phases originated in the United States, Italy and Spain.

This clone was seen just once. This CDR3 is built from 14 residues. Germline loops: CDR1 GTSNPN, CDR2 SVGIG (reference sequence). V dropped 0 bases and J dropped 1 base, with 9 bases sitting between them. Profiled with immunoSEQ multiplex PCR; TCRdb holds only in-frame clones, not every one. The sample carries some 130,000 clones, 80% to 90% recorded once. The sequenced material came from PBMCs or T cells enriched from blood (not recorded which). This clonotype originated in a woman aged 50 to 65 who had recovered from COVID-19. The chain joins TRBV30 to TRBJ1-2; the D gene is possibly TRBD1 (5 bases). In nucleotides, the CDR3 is TGTGCCTGGAGTGTCGGGGGACTTAACTATGGCTACACCTTC. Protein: CAWSVGGLNYGYTF.